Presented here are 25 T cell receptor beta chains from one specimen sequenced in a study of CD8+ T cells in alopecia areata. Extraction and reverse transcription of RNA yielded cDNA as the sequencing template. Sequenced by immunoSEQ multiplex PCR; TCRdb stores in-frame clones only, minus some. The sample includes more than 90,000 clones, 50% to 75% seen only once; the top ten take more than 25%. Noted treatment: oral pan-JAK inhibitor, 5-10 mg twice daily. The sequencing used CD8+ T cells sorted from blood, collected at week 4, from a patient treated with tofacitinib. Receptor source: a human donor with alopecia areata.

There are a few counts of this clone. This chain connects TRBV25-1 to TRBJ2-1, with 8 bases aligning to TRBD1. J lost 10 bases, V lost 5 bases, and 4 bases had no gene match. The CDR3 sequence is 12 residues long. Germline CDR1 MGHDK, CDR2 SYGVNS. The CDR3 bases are TGTGCCAGCAGTCCAGGGGGCGCGGAGCAGTTCTTC. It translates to CASSPGGAEQFF.

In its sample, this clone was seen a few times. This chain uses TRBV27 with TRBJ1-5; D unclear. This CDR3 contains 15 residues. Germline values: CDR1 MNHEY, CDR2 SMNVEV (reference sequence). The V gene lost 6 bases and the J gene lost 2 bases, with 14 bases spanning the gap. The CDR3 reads CASRASGFGNQPQHF. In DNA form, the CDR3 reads TGTGCCAGCAGGGCATCCGGGTTTGGCAATCAGCCCCAGCATTTT.

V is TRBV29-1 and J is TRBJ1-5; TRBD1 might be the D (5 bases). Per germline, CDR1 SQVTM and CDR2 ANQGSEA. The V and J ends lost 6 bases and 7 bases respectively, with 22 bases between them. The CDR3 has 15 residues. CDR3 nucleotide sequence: TGCAGCGTCACCCTTGAGTCGACAGCAGGGCAGCCCCAGCATTTT. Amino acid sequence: CSVTLESTAGQPQHF.

The chain's CDR3 is CASSLQTGAAAFF. CDR3 DNA sequence: TGTGCCAGCAGCCTCCAGACAGGCGCGGCAGCTTTCTTT. This chain uses TRBV7-9 with TRBJ1-1; perhaps TRBD1 as D (6 bases). The CDR3 totals 13 residues. Trimming took off 5 bases at V and 10 bases at J, with 17 bases between the two ends. Germline values: CDR1 SEHNR, CDR2 FQNEAQ (reference sequence).

In DNA form, the CDR3 reads TGTGCCAGCAGCCCGGACAGAGCTAACTATGGCTACACCTTC. Residues: CASSPDRANYGYTF. V is TRBV28 and J is TRBJ1-2; TRBD1 is a possible D gene (6 bases). Germline lookup yields CDR1 MDHEN and CDR2 SYDVKM. V was pared by 6 bases and J by 0 bases, with 11 bases between. The CDR3 contains 14 residues.

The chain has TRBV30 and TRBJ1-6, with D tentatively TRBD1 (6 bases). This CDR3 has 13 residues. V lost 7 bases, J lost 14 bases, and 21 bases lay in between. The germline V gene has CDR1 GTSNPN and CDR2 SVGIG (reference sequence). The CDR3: CASQDTAPGALHF. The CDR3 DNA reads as TGTGCCTCCCAGGACACGGCCCCAGGGGCCCTCCACTTT.

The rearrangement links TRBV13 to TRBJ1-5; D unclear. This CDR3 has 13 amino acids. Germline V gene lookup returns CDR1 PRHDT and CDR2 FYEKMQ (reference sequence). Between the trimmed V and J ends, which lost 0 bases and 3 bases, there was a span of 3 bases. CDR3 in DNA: TGTGCCAGCAGCTTAGGGCCCAATCAGCCCCAGCATTTT. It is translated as CASSLGPNQPQHF.

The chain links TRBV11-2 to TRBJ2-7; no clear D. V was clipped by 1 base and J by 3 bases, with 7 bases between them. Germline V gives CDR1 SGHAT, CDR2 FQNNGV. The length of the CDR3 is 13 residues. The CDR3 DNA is TGTGCCAGCAGCTTAGGGAGCAGCTACGAGCAGTACTTC. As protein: CASSLGSSYEQYF.

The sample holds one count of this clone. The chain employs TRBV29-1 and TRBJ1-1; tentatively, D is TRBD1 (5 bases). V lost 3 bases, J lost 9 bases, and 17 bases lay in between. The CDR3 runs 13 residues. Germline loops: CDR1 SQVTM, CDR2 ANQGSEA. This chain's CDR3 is CSVERRQGYQAFF. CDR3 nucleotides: TGCAGCGTTGAGAGGCGGCAGGGATATCAAGCTTTCTTT.

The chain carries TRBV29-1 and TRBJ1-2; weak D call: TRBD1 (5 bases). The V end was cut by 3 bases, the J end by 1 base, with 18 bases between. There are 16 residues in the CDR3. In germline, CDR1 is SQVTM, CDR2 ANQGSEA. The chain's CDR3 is CSVDGPSVGDNYGYTF. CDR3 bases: TGCAGCGTTGATGGGCCATCTGTGGGGGATAACTATGGCTACACCTTC.

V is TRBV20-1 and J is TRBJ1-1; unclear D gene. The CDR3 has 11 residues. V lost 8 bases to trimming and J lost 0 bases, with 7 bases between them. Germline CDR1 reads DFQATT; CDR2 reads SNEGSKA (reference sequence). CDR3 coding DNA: TGCAGTACCTTCTTGAACACTGAAGCTTTCTTT. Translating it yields CSTFLNTEAFF.

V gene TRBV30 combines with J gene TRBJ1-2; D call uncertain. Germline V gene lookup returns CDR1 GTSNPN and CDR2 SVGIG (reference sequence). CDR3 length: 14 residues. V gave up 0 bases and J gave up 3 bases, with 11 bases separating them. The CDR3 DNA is TGTGCCTGGAGTGTTTTCGGCAGCCACTATGGCTACACCTTC. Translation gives CAWSVFGSHYGYTF.

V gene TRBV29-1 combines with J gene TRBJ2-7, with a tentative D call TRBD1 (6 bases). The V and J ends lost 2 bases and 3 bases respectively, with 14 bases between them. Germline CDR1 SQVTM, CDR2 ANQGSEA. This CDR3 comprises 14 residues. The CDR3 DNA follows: TGCAGCGTTGAATGGCAGGGGAATATCTACGAGCAGTACTTC. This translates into CSVEWQGNIYEQYF.

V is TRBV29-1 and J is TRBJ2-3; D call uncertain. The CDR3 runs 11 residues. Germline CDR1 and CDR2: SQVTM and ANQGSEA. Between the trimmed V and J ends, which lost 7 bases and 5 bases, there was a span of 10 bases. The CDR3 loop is CSASPGDTQYF. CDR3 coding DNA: TGCAGCGCGTCGCCAGGAGATACGCAGTATTTT.

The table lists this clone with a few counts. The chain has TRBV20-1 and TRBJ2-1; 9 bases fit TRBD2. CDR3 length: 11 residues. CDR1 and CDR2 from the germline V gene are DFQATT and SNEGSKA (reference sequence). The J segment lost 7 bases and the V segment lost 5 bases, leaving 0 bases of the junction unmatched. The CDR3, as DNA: TGCAGTGCTCTAGCGGGGAATGAGCAGTTCTTC. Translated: CSALAGNEQFF.

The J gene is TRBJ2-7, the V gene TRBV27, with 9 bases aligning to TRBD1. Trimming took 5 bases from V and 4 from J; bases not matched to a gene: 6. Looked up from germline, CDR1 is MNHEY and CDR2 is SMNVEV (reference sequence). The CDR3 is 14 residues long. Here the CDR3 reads CASSIQDRGYEQYF. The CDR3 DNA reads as TGTGCCAGCAGTATCCAGGACAGGGGTTACGAGCAGTACTTC.

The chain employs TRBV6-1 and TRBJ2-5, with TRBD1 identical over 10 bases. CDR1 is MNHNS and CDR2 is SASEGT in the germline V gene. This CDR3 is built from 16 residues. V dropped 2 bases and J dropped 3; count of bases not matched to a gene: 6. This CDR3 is CASSETLGTGEETQYF. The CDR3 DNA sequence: TGTGCCAGCAGTGAAACCTTAGGGACAGGGGAAGAGACCCAGTACTTC.

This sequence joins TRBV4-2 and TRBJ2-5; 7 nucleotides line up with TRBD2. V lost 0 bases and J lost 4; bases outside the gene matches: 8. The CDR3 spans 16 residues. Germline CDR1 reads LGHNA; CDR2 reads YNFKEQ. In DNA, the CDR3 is TGTGCCAGCAGCCAAGACGGGGGAGGGGTCTTAGAGACCCAGTACTTC. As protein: CASSQDGGGVLETQYF.

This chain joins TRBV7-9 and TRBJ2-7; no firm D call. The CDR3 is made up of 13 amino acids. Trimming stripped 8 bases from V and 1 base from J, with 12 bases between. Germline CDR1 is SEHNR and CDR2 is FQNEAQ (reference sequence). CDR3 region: CASSPVASYEQYF. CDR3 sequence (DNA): TGTGCCAGCTCACCAGTGGCTTCCTACGAGCAGTACTTC.

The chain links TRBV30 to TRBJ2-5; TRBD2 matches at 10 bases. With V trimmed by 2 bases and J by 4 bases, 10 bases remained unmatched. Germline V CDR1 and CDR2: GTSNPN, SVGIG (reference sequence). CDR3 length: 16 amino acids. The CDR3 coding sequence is TGTGCCTGGAGTCAGCGGGGGGGCCTTTTGGGAGAGACCCAGTACTTC. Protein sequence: CAWSQRGGLLGETQYF.

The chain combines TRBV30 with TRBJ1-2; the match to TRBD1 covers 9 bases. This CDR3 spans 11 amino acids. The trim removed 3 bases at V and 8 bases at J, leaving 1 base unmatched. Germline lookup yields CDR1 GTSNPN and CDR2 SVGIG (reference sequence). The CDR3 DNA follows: TGTGCCTGGAGGGACAGGGGCGGCTACACCTTC. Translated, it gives CAWRDRGGYTF.

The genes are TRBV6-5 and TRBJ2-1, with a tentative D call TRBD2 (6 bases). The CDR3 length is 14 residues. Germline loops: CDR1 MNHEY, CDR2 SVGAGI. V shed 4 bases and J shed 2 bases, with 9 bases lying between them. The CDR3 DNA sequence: TGTGCCAGCAGTTCTAGCGCTCCCTACAATGAGCAGTTCTTC. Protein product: CASSSSAPYNEQFF.

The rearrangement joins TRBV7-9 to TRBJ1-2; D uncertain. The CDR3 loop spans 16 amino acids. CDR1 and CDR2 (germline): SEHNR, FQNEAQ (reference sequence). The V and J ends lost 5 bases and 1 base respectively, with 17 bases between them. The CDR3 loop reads CASSPPAAGNNYGYTF. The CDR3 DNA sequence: TGTGCCAGCAGCCCCCCTGCGGCGGGGAATAACTATGGCTACACCTTC.

The CDR3 spells CASSERPGEGQETQYF. The CDR3 coding sequence is TGTGCCAGCAGTGAACGTCCGGGAGAGGGCCAAGAGACCCAGTACTTC. V is TRBV6-4 and J is TRBJ2-5, with a possible D match to TRBD2 (6 bases). This CDR3 has 16 residues. Trimming stripped 3 bases from V and 1 base from J, with 15 bases between. Germline V lookup: CDR1 MRHNA, CDR2 SNTAGT.

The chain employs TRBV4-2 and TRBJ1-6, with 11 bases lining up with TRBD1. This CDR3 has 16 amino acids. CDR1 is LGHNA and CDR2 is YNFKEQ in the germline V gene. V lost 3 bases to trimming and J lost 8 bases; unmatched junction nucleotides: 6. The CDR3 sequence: CASSHEGTGGHSPLHF. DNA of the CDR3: TGTGCCAGCAGCCATGAAGGGACAGGGGGTCATTCACCCCTCCACTTT.